This TCR beta chain was profiled in a study of cytomegalovirus exposure and HLA in healthy donors (dated by TCRdb to the late 2010s). With respect to the entire study: An earlier analysis of about 530 of the donors reported 276 Gb of sequence data and 95 million to 120 million unique TCR beta sequences obtained from around 180 million T cells. An early release covering about 600 HLA-typed donors comprised about 310 gigabases of sequencing data and tens of millions of unique TCR sequences. Among under 450 genotyped donors of the cohort, an average of approximately 230,000 unique TCR beta nucleotide sequences were sequenced per donor, about a sixth of them non-productive. Class I and class II HLA loci were covered by the typing at four-digit resolution. All discovery cohort repertoires had been generated using a single sequencing platform. The study combined high-throughput TCR immunosequencing, statistical association of individual TCRs with disease status, and machine learning to predict cytomegalovirus infection status. Five DR-DQ haplotypes were treated as single units for association and clustering because of strong linkage in the cohort. The study aimed to test whether cataloging public T cell receptors could reveal signatures of past pathogen exposure. The T cell repertoires of roughly 660 subjects were profiled by immunosequencing and related to cytomegalovirus serostatus. Donor age, sex, ethnicity and CMV serostatus were collected together with the repertoire data. The genetic ancestry cluster associated with self-reported Caucasian donors included over 65% of the approximately 400 genotyped donors. A later genetic analysis took genome-wide SNP genotypes for about 55% of the 666 donors and used that subset as a discovery cohort. In the later analysis, no new phenotypic data were used to find candidate immune exposures; instead, reliance was placed on TCR beta sequences and their occurrence across donors. Besides the first cohort of under 700 subjects, a separate validation cohort made up of roughly 120 different subjects was used. Typing coverage differed by locus: A, B, C, DRB1 and DQB1 were typed in about 620-640 donors, DQA1 in approximately 520, DPA1 in roughly 590, and DPB1 in 400 to 490. In a later analysis, previously published TCR beta repertoires from more than 500 donors were re-analyzed and high-resolution HLA genotyping was added so that TCR occurrence patterns could be studied. In an earlier analysis of over 550 of the donors, high-throughput TCR beta sequencing was used to judge whether each TCR beta V gene segment behaved as functional or pseudogenic.

Receptors were amplified or captured by the immunoSEQ multiplex PCR assay. For the multiplex PCR, a mixture combining 60 forward primers for TCR Vbeta segments and 13 reverse primers for TCR Jbeta segments was used. Amplification of the CDR3 region of rearranged TCR beta genes was performed with a multiplex PCR assay on genomic DNA. The Illumina HiSeq System was used to sequence the amplified TCR beta libraries as 87-base-pair reads. In the paper's pipeline: Across the roughly 640 repertoires, a later analysis counted around 80 million unique TCR beta chains, some 11 million of which were shared by at least two donors. To remove PCR and sequencing errors, raw reads were error-corrected and collapsed into unique sequences using a nearest-neighbor algorithm that merged closely related sequences. To assign V, D and J gene segments, CDR3 sequences were aligned to IMGT reference sequences. For a sequence to be retained, a match of at least six nucleotides was required to both a V gene segment and a J gene segment. Rearrangements were classified as productive when the CDR3 lacked stop codons and remained in frame with V and J, and all other rearrangements were classified as non-productive. Following IMGT convention, CDR3 was defined as the stretch from the second conserved V-encoded cysteine to the conserved J-encoded phenylalanine. The earlier analysis of roughly 590 of the donors excluded any sequence lacking an unambiguous match to a single V gene segment. An earlier analysis of a few hundred of the donors classified V segments as functional when productive rearrangements were above 56.7% and as segregating when the standard deviation between donors was above 5%. A statistical classification framework was built for diagnosing cytomegalovirus status from the catalog of TCR beta chain sequences. V and J gene assignment, in a later analysis, came from comparing TCR nucleotide sequences with IMGT/GENE-DB human TR gene sequences. The TCRdist pipeline was used in a later analysis to assign CDR3 sequences and most-parsimonious VDJ recombination scenarios. A later analysis defined each TCR beta chain by its CDR3 amino acid sequence plus V-gene family, and excluded reads lacking a unique V-gene family. As a way to deal with suspected cross-contamination and a sequencing artifact, a later analysis dropped 450 to 600 nucleotide sequences that were highly shared and had low generation probability. In a later analysis, a clonal expansion index was calculated for each public chain from normalized within-repertoire ranks of inferred template counts. A later analysis computed generation probabilities with a VDJ recombination model fitted to out-of-frame rearrangements, and checked the results against IGoR. Hypergeometric tests were used in a later analysis to score TCR-TCR, TCR-HLA and TCR-CMV co-occurrence, with a repertoire-size bias correction applied to the TCR pairs. False discovery rates were estimated in a later analysis by permuting HLA or CMV assignments 20 times. In a later analysis, co-occurring TCRs were grouped with DBSCAN, and TCRdist sequence similarity was added when clustering was performed within HLA-allele-positive subsets. Co-occurrence clustering excluded repertoires with fewer than 30,000 or more than 120,000 public chains, plus five with anomalous nucleotide sharing. TCRdb stores this immuneACCESS table with in-frame sequences only. Part of the clones is absent; in the studies checked, under half of the shortfall reflects unresolved V genes, and no reason is known for the rest. The V and J calls and the clone size are those of that table, but D and trimming were determined from the DNA. Here the sample has about 150,000 clones; about 72% occur a single time. The ten largest clones capture over 1.1% of the sample.

The cohort consisted of 600 or so healthy bone marrow donors. Cohort members were all nominally healthy when sampled, although unrecorded immune exposures were likely present. The donor was CMV seronegative and was included in the group of over 300 seronegative cohort members. Each donor provided a peripheral blood sample, and peripheral blood mononuclear cells were used for TCR beta sequencing. The Qiagen DNeasy Blood Extraction Kit was used to extract genomic DNA from the blood cell samples. Overall results and qualifications from the work: According to a later analysis, parvovirus B19, influenza, CMV and Epstein-Barr virus appeared linked to several top co-occurrence clusters. The cohort was sequenced for TCR beta chains only, and without alpha or paired-chain data the features that could be detected were limited. In a later analysis, HLA-associated TCR beta chains were found to be more clonally expanded and to have lower generation probabilities than equally common non-associated chains. Correlated functional status among segregating V segments might be attributable to linkage disequilibrium, but an unknown experimental factor could not be ruled out. A later genetic analysis reported fewer N-insertions in productive TCRs among donors in an Asian-associated ancestry cluster than the approximately 670-donor mean. Presence/absence analyses assumed roughly uniform sequencing depth across donors, an assumption that may not hold. Because some donors lacked HLA typing at each locus, the association tests relied only on the typed subset. In a later genetic analysis, a missense DCLRE1C variant was associated with V-gene and J-gene trimming of TCR beta chains, and the association was replicated in an independent cohort. The classifier was reported to diagnose cytomegalovirus status with high specificity and sensitivity in both the original and validation cohorts. An earlier analysis of approximately 500 of the donors showed that most TCR beta V segments appeared in productive rearrangements either about 87% or about 30% of the time, which broadly matched IMGT annotations. Across donors, most TCR sequences were observed very rarely, whereas some public TCRs were present in many individuals. A few of the identified cytomegalovirus-associated TCR beta chains were confirmed in vitro to be specific for cytomegalovirus antigens. The 87-base-pair reads could not distinguish some IMGT-functional V segments, including TRBV6-2 and TRBV6-3, so those segments were excluded. According to a later analysis, TCR association rates differed among HLA loci, with DRB1 alleles showing the most associated TCRs and HLA-C alleles showing the fewest. According to a later analysis, most CMV-associated TCR beta chains appeared to be HLA-restricted, and the HLA associations seemed to be driven largely by CMV exposure. A further reported finding was that TCR beta sequences accurately predicted the HLA-A and HLA-B alleles for most subjects in the first cohort. A total of 150 or so TCR beta chains were listed by the study as associated with cytomegalovirus. Assigning TCR associations to individual alleles was difficult when HLA alleles, especially DR and DQ, strongly co-occurred. It was suggested by the authors that the approach could potentially be generalized to other disease states and immunological phenotypes. CMV serostatus was the only immune exposure information available for the cohort. The earlier analysis of a few hundred of the donors excluded fewer than 20 rarely observed V segments, including chromosome 9 orphons, because counts were too low. In a later analysis, some 18,000 TCR beta sequences were associated with specific HLA alleles at a false discovery rate of 0.05. A cluster of highly shared sequence variants was judged likely to be a technical artifact of the sequencing pipeline.

The CDR3 sequence holds 13 residues, the cysteine and phenylalanine included. Of the read, only the CDR3 DNA is kept; its 39 bases are in frame from base 1. The germline V gene encodes CDR1 SNHLY and CDR2 FYNNEI. V has 6 bases trimmed and J has 2 bases trimmed; junction bases matching no gene number 4. Notes on this clone: Its antigen is still unknown. No quality values exist for individual bases; no much larger clone is one base distant.

The receptor was isolated from a male donor in good health and CMV-seronegative. Sequencing used PBMCs. The rearrangement combines TRBV2 with TRBJ2-7; TRBD1 agrees with 7 junctional bases. The CDR3 reads CASSTRGTYEQYF. The DNA is TGTGCCAGCAGCACCAGGGGGACCTACGAGCAGTACTTC.